The 2 T cell receptor beta chains given below trace back to one sample, sequenced in a study of blood T cell repertoires in COVID-19 (TCRdb year 2020). The library was built by means of the immunoSEQ multiplex PCR assay. This is the immuneACCESS table as TCRdb keeps it, with only in-frame sequences that have V and J called. A part of the clones is gone; compared with another copy, unresolved V genes explain less than half, and the rest is unexplained. The sample yields fewer than 65,000 clones; roughly 85% were counted once. Together, the top ten hold 1.3% of the sample. The sequencing sample was made of peripheral blood. The receptors here all came from a woman of 80 years or more with acute or convalescent COVID-19.

The chain is built from TRBV19 and TRBJ2-7, with 10 positions matching TRBD1. Losses at the gene ends were 5 bases for V and 7 bases for J; bases not matched to a gene: 8. Looked up from germline, CDR1 is LNHDA and CDR2 is SQIVND (reference sequence). The CDR3 spans 14 residues. CDR3 sequence (DNA): TGTGCCAGTAGTCCCCGACAGGGGGCTGGGGAGCAGTACTTC. Residues: CASSPRQGAGEQYF. The variable domain in full, completed from reference TRBV19 and TRBJ2-7, reads DGGITQSPKYLFRKEGQNVTLSCEQNLNHDAMYWYRQDPGQGLRLIYYSQIVNDFQKGDIAEGYSVSREKKESFPLTVTSAQKNPTAFYLCASSPRQGAGEQYFGPGTRLTVT.

The chain recombines TRBV7-3 with TRBJ2-5, with a possible D match to TRBD2 (5 bases). V was pared by 5 bases and J by 5 bases, with 9 bases between. CDR1 is SGHTA and CDR2 is FQGTGA in the germline V gene. This CDR3 region has 12 residues. In DNA, the CDR3 is TGTGCCAGCAGCCGCACGGGGGAGACCCAGTACTTC. Translating it yields CASSRTGETQYF.